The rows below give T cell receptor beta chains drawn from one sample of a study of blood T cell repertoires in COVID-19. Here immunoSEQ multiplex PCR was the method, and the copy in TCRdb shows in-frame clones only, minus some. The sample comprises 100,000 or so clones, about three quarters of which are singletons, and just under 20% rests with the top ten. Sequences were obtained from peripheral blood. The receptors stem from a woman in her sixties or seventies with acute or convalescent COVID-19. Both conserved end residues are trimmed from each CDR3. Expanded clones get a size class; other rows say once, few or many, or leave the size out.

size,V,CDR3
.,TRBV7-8,ASTRDRGGIQETQY
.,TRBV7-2,ASSSAGGTEPELREKLF
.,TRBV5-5,ASSPWADRASGNTIY
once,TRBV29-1,SVEAGEGDGYT
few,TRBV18,ASSFTGANVLT
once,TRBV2,ASTERGPGGTEAF
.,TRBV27,ASSLKLAGGYEQY
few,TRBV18,ASSLLDNEATEAF
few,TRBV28,ASSLHRTGGRGRLF
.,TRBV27,ASSLSRVAQETQY
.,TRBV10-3,AISESTGGGLYNEQF
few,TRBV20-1,SASPSAGYGYT
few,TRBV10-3,AIRRTSGGYNEQF
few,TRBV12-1,ASRDPGQGARGNQPQH
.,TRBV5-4,ASSSAGFRTEAF
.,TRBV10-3,AISESTGGSGPDTQY
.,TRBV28,ASRRGDTSTDTQY
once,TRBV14,ASSIRTAMGAGELF
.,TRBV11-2,ASSASSGGDPDTQY
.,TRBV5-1,ASSLDRGPETQY
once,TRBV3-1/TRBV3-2,ASSQGAGVLTDTQY
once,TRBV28,ASSLGPWDINSPLH
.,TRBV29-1,SVAEKSGQPQH
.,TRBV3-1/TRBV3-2,ASSPGTGRSNYGYT
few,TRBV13,ASSPGTVLANEQF
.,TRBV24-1,ATINRTYGYT
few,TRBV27,ASSTGVSPLH
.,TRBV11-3,ASGQGIANEQF
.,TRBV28,ASSLAGAGADTQY
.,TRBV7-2,ASSLRPTSGSYNEQF
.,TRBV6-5,ASRWTGENEKLF
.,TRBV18,ASSEGQGMAQPQH
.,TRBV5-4,ASSLGGYSGNTIY
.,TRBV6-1,ASSEGLADGTDTQY
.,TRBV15,ATSRERSGTVYEQY
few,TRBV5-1,ASNFGGNTEAF